Listed here is a single T cell receptor beta chain. Its antigen is as yet unknown. The treatment denotes: oral pan-JAK inhibitor, 5-10 mg twice daily. Individuals with alopecia areata gave both lesional scalp punch biopsies and peripheral blood for collection. Extracted RNA was reverse transcribed into cDNA, the sequencing template. Clones were sequenced by immunoSEQ multiplex PCR, and TCRdb holds only the in-frame ones, with some missing. The table has nearly 110,000 clones, roughly 84% seen once. Germline CDR1 and CDR2: SEHNR and FQNEAQ (reference sequence). V was pared by 3 bases and J by 0 bases, with 12 bases between. CDR3 size: 16 residues. This sample was taken from a study of CD8+ T cells in alopecia areata. Whole-study results and caveats: Normal skin's resident alphabeta T cells are sequenced alongside lesional scalp T cells.

The source is a human donor with alopecia areata. This specimen consisted of CD8+ T cells sorted from blood, obtained at week 24, from a patient treated with tofacitinib. The J gene is TRBJ2-1, the V gene TRBV7-9, with D perhaps TRBD2 (6 bases). CDR3 DNA sequence: TGTGCCAGCAGCTTGTTAGCGGATAGCTCCTACAATGAGCAGTTCTTC. Translation gives CASSLLADSSYNEQFF.